The 32 T cell receptor beta chains below come from one sample, sequenced in a study of CD8 T cells in Susac syndrome. cDNA came from approximately 0.5 to 1 ug RNA primed by random hexamers. TCRdb used MiXCR to reprocess the immunoSEQ multiplex PCR reads, holding one entry per CDR3 protein. Of 300,000 or so distinct CDR3 sequences detected, about 90% appear once; the ten largest clones hold about 0.063%. Sequencing was performed on CD4+ T cells from PBMCs. These receptors were collected from a human donor with multiple sclerosis.

The sample holds a few counts of this clonotype. The chain carries TRBV5-1 and TRBJ2-7, with 8 nucleotides matching TRBD2. The trim removed 7 bases at V and 3 bases at J, leaving 12 bases unmatched. The CDR3 consists of 15 residues. Germline CDR1 and CDR2: SGHRS and YFSETQ. The CDR3 protein is CASSEGTSGYYEQYF. CDR3 nucleotide sequence: TGCGCCAGCTCCGAAGGCACTAGCGGTTACTACGAGCAGTACTTC. The whole variable domain, filled in from reference TRBV5-1 and TRBJ2-7, reads KAGVTQTPRYLIKTRGQQVTLSCSPISGHRSVSWYQQTPGQGLQFLFEYFSETQRNKGNFPGRFSGRQFSNSRSEMNVSTLELGDSALYLCASSEGTSGYYEQYFGPGTRLTVT.

The chain couples TRBV10-3 to TRBJ1-1; 12 bases agree with TRBD1. The CDR3 is 14 amino acids. Germline CDR1 is ENHRY and CDR2 is SYGVKD. V was pared by 6 bases and J by 3 bases, with 2 bases of the junction left unmatched. CDR3 in DNA: TGTGCCATCAGGGGACAGGGGGCAGACACTGAAGCTTTCTTT. Translated: CAIRGQGADTEAFF.

J is TRBJ1-6 and V is TRBV27; TRBD1 agrees at 7 bases. The germline CDR1 and CDR2 sequences are MNHEY and SMNVEV (reference sequence). The CDR3 extends over 20 amino acids. V lost 2 bases to trimming and J lost 7 bases; unmatched junction nucleotides: 20. The CDR3 sequence: CASSLPGTEPYSYHNSPLHF. Written as DNA, the CDR3 is TGTGCCAGCAGTTTACCTGGGACAGAACCTTACTCCTACCACAATTCACCCCTCCACTTT.

CDR3: CASSPDRPNQPQHF. DNA for the CDR3: TGCGCCAGCAGTCCCGACAGGCCCAATCAGCCCCAGCATTTT. J is TRBJ1-5 and V is TRBV5-1; tentative D call: TRBD1 (6 bases). The V end was cut by 5 bases, the J end by 3 bases, with 12 bases between. This CDR3 has 14 residues. Germline assignment: CDR1 SGHRS and CDR2 YFSETQ.

The V call is TRBV20-1, the J call TRBJ2-3; D is perhaps TRBD2 (6 bases). The CDR3 length is 15 residues. Germline V gene lookup returns CDR1 DFQATT and CDR2 SNEGSKA (reference sequence). V was clipped by 6 bases and J by 0 bases, with 16 bases between them. In DNA form, the CDR3 reads TGCAGTGCGCGGGATACGGGGATTAGCACAGATACGCAGTATTTT. The encoded protein is CSARDTGISTDTQYF.

V is TRBV6-5 and J is TRBJ1-1; possibly TRBD1 for D (6 bases). The CDR3 contains 11 residues. The V gene lost 6 bases and the J gene lost 8 bases, with 10 bases spanning the gap. Germline V lookup: CDR1 MNHEY, CDR2 SVGAGI. The CDR3 region has the DNA TGTGCCAGCAGCCGGGGGCAGGAAGCTTTCTTT. Translating it yields CASSRGQEAFF.

This clonotype has just one count. The CDR3 sequence is CASSQGKLNYGYTF. The DNA of the CDR3 is TGTGCCAGCAGCCAAGGCAAACTTAACTATGGCTACACCTTC. The V call is TRBV4-2, the J call TRBJ1-2; D not certain. CDR1 and CDR2 from the germline V gene are LGHNA and YNFKEQ. Trimming left V 1 base short and J 1 base short, with 7 bases between. The CDR3 extends over 14 amino acids.

The chain recombines TRBV2 with TRBJ1-1; the D gene is possibly TRBD1 (5 bases). This CDR3 comprises 14 residues. The ends were cut back, 2 bases at V and 3 bases at J, with 10 bases in the middle. Germline CDR1 and CDR2: SNHLY and FYNNEI. DNA for the CDR3: TGTGCCAGCAGTGAACCCGGAGGGGACACTGAAGCTTTCTTT. It yields the protein CASSEPGGDTEAFF.

A remark on this clonotype: No DNA is shown, since the ends of the CDR3 on it are uncertain; the CDR3 is the one TCRdb lists. V gene TRBV12-3 or TRBV12-4 combines with J gene TRBJ2-1; TRBD2 is taken as the D call from the table, unchecked against the DNA. The CDR3 is 13 amino acids long, termini counted. The CDR3 sequence is CASSSSASGVAFF.

The chain is built from TRBV30 and TRBJ1-1; maybe TRBD1 (5 bases). V shed 7 bases and J shed 3 bases, with 18 bases lying between them. The germline V gene has CDR1 GTSNPN and CDR2 SVGIG (reference sequence). CDR3 length: 14 amino acids. DNA for the CDR3: TGTGCCTCAAGACAGCCGGTCGTGTACACTGAAGCTTTCTTT. It is translated as CASRQPVVYTEAFF.

The chain joins TRBV11-2 to TRBJ2-1, with 11 bases lining up with TRBD2. Germline V gene data show CDR1 as SGHAT and CDR2 as FQNNGV. CDR3 size: 15 residues. The ends lost 5 bases at V and 6 bases at J; junction bases unmatched: 6. As DNA, the CDR3 is TGTGCCAGCAGCCCCCGAGGACTAGCGGGCAATGAGCAGTTCTTC. It codes for CASSPRGLAGNEQFF. The full variable domain, in which reference TRBV11-2 and TRBJ2-1 provide the parts outside the CDR3, is EAGVAQSPRYKIIEKRQSVAFWCNPISGHATLYWYQQILGQGPKLLIQFQNNGVVDDSQLPKDRFSAERLKGVDSTLKIQPAKLEDSAVYLCASSPRGLAGNEQFFGPGTRLTVL.

This chain links TRBV21-1 with TRBJ1-2; TRBD1, the table's D call, was not compared with the DNA. TRBV21-1 is deemed a pseudogene. This CDR3 has 15 residues. The CDR3 here is CASSKGADRNYGYTF. The CDR3 coding sequence is TGTGCCAGCAGCAAAGGAGCGGACAGAAACTATGGCTACACCTTC.

This sequence joins TRBV6-6 and TRBJ2-1, with 7 bases that match TRBD2. The ends lost 4 bases at V and 8 bases at J; junction bases unmatched: 8. The germline V gene encodes CDR1 MNHNY and CDR2 SVGAGI (reference sequence). This CDR3 is built from 14 residues. The CDR3 reads CASSWSGEGHEQFF. The CDR3 coding sequence is TGTGCCAGCAGTTGGAGCGGGGAGGGCCATGAGCAGTTCTTC.

The CDR3 nucleotides read TGTGCCAGTAGTATTAACAGGGGGCGGACTGAAGCTTTCTTT. As protein: CASSINRGRTEAFF. This chain uses TRBV19 with TRBJ1-1; TRBD1 matches 9 bases. The CDR3 extends over 14 amino acids. V shed 3 bases and J 5 bases; nucleotides not matched to a gene: 4. Germline V CDR1 and CDR2: LNHDA, SQIVND (reference sequence). The full variable domain, in which reference TRBV19 and TRBJ1-1 provide the parts outside the CDR3, is DGGITQSPKYLFRKEGQNVTLSCEQNLNHDAMYWYRQDPGQGLRLIYYSQIVNDFQKGDIAEGYSVSREKKESFPLTVTSAQKNPTAFYLCASSINRGRTEAFFGQGTRLTVV.

The chain couples TRBV12-3 or TRBV12-4 to TRBJ2-7; 7 bases map to TRBD2. J gave up 6 bases and V 5 bases, and 34 bases lay outside the gene matches. The CDR3 length is 22 residues. CDR3 in DNA: TGTGCCAGCAGTCCCAGATTGGAAAAAAGGAATTGGGGGAGGGGTCACAGTGGCGAGCAGTACTTC. It codes for CASSPRLEKRNWGRGHSGEQYF.

The rearrangement links TRBV28 to TRBJ2-3; 11 bases are shared with TRBD2. The CDR3 covers 19 residues. J lost 1 base, V lost 5 bases, and 14 bases had no gene match. Germline-derived CDR1 and CDR2 are MDHEN and SYDVKM. The CDR3 here is CASSPTGVAGGPGTDTQYF. The CDR3 DNA is TGTGCCAGCAGTCCCACCGGAGTAGCGGGAGGGCCGGGCACAGATACGCAGTATTTT.

This rearrangement joins TRBV12-3 or TRBV12-4 to TRBJ2-3, with D possibly being TRBD1 (6 bases). V lost 6 bases and J 4 bases, leaving 17 bases between the germline ends. This CDR3 contains 15 residues. The CDR3 sequence: CASSPDSVRADTQYF. In DNA form, the CDR3 reads TGTGCCAGCAGCCCGGACAGCGTTAGGGCAGATACGCAGTATTTT.

The genes are TRBV12-3 or TRBV12-4 and TRBJ2-1, with 8 bases that match TRBD1. The V segment lost 7 bases and the J segment 2 bases; nucleotides outside the gene matches: 10. CDR3 length equals 16 residues. The CDR3 nucleotides are TGTGCCAGCATCATAGGGGCGGGACAGGCCTACAATGAGCAGTTCTTC. This translates into CASIIGAGQAYNEQFF.

This chain connects TRBV10-3 to TRBJ2-6; 9 nucleotides match TRBD1. Germline V gene sequence: CDR1 ENHRY, CDR2 SYGVKD. With V trimmed by 6 bases and J by 0 bases, 3 bases remained unmatched. The CDR3 spans 16 residues. The DNA of the CDR3 is TGTGCCATCAGACCGGGACAGGGCTCTGGGGCCAACGTCCTGACTTTC. Its protein is CAIRPGQGSGANVLTF.

The chain employs TRBV6-5 and TRBJ1-1, with 8 positions matching TRBD1. CDR1 and CDR2 from the germline V gene are MNHEY and SVGAGI. V lost 2 bases, J lost 1 base, and 3 bases stayed unmatched. This CDR3 has 15 residues. CDR3 loop: CASSYGQGWNTEAFF. The DNA for the CDR3 is TGTGCCAGCAGTTACGGACAGGGCTGGAACACTGAAGCTTTCTTT.

J is TRBJ1-6 and V is TRBV7-9, with a possible D match to TRBD1 (6 bases). Trimming stripped 2 bases from V and 8 bases from J, with 10 bases between. Per germline, CDR1 SEHNR and CDR2 FQNEAQ (reference sequence). This CDR3 spans 14 amino acids. CDR3 loop: CASSLRGEDSPLHF. In nucleotides, the CDR3 is TGTGCCAGCAGCTTAAGGGGGGAGGATTCACCCCTCCACTTT. Drawing the rest from reference TRBV7-9 and TRBJ1-6, the complete variable domain is DTGVSQNPRHKITKRGQNVTFRCDPISEHNRLYWYRQTLGQGPEFLTYFQNEAQLEKSRLLSDRFSAERPKGSFSTLEIQRTEQGDSAMYLCASSLRGEDSPLHFGNGTRLTVT.

The CDR3 DNA is TGTGCCAGCAGTCTTAGTTACAATGAGCAGTTCTTC. This translates into CASSLSYNEQFF. This chain uses TRBV7-9 with TRBJ2-1; D remains unclear. Germline values: CDR1 SEHNR, CDR2 FQNEAQ (reference sequence). This CDR3 is built from 12 residues. V lost 6 bases, J lost 4 bases, and 7 bases lay in between.

J is TRBJ1-2 and V is TRBV6-5; D unresolved. The V gene lost 2 bases and the J gene lost 0 bases, with 1 base spanning the gap. Germline V CDR1 and CDR2: MNHEY, SVGAGI. There are 12 residues in the CDR3. CDR3 sequence: CASSYANYGYTF. The CDR3 DNA is TGTGCCAGCAGTTACGCTAACTATGGCTACACCTTC.

The genes are TRBV29-1 and TRBJ1-2; 8 bases align to TRBD1. V lost 6 bases, J lost 3 bases, and 9 bases stayed unmatched. Per the germline V gene, CDR1 is SQVTM and CDR2 is ANQGSEA. The CDR3 extends over 14 amino acids. CDR3 coding DNA: TGCAGCGTCCTCCCCCTGACAGGGGACTATGGCTACACCTTC. It codes for CSVLPLTGDYGYTF. The full variable domain, with the rest looked up from reference TRBV29-1 and TRBJ1-2, is SAVISQKPSRDICQRGTSLTIQCQVDSQVTMMFWYRQQPGQSLTLIATANQGSEATYESGFVIDKFPISRPNLTFSTLTVSNMSPEDSSIYLCSVLPLTGDYGYTFGSGTRLTVV.

CDR3 in DNA: TGTGCCAGTAGTTACATCGCTAGCGGGGTAAGAAATGAGCAGTTCTTC. Encoded protein: CASSYIASGVRNEQFF. J is TRBJ2-1 and V is TRBV19; TRBD2 aligns across 9 bases. This CDR3 region has 16 residues. Trimming cost V 5 bases and J 7 bases; bases outside gene matches: 12. The germline gives CDR1 LNHDA, CDR2 SQIVND (reference sequence). Full variable domain (missing parts from reference TRBV19 and TRBJ2-1): DGGITQSPKYLFRKEGQNVTLSCEQNLNHDAMYWYRQDPGQGLRLIYYSQIVNDFQKGDIAEGYSVSREKKESFPLTVTSAQKNPTAFYLCASSYIASGVRNEQFFGPGTRLTVL.

This rearrangement joins TRBV5-1 to TRBJ2-1; D is unclear. Germline V gene lookup returns CDR1 SGHRS and CDR2 YFSETQ. V lost 5 bases, J lost 5 bases, and 17 bases lay in between. The CDR3 is made up of 15 amino acids. DNA of the CDR3: TGCGCCAGCAGTCACGACGGGTCAGTGGACAATGAGCAGTTCTTC. As protein: CASSHDGSVDNEQFF.

The rearrangement links TRBV19 to TRBJ1-5, with 9 bases matching TRBD1. J was trimmed by 4 bases and V by 8 bases; bases with no gene match: 3. The germline V gene encodes CDR1 LNHDA and CDR2 SQIVND (reference sequence). This CDR3 is built from 13 residues. CDR3 DNA: TGTGCCAGTCGGGACAGGGCTAATCAGCCCCAGCATTTT. This encodes CASRDRANQPQHF.

The chain uses TRBV7-8 and TRBJ2-3; 9 bases are a match to TRBD2. This CDR3 has 15 amino acids. Germline V gene lookup returns CDR1 SGHVS and CDR2 FQNEAQ. The V segment lost 5 bases and the J segment 11 bases; nucleotides outside the gene matches: 14. The CDR3 is CASSLSSGTSREQYF. The CDR3 coding sequence is TGTGCCAGCAGCCTTAGTTCCGGGACTAGCAGAGAGCAGTATTTT.

The genes are TRBV25-1 and TRBJ1-2, with 8 bases lining up with TRBD1. Trimming cost V 0 bases and J 6 bases; bases outside gene matches: 9. Looked up from germline, CDR1 is MGHDK and CDR2 is SYGVNS. The CDR3 sequence is 16 residues long. CDR3 DNA sequence: TGTGCCAGCAGTGAATATGACCAGGGGGCGATAAATGGCTACACCTTC. Residues: CASSEYDQGAINGYTF.

This clonotype appeared once. V is TRBV7-6 and J is TRBJ2-3; TRBD1 might be the D (5 bases). The CDR3 spans 16 residues. In germline, CDR1 is SGHVS, CDR2 FNYEAQ. V lost 4 bases to trimming and J lost 4 bases, with 18 bases between them. The CDR3 DNA reads TGTGCCAGCAGCTCAGCGACCAGGGTCGGCCCAGATACGCAGTATTTT. Translating gives CASSSATRVGPDTQYF.

This clonotype was detected once. J is TRBJ2-5 and V is TRBV5-1, with 11 bases lining up with TRBD2. The CDR3 is made up of 15 amino acids. The V segment lost 2 bases and the J segment 5 bases; nucleotides outside the gene matches: 5. Germline V CDR1 and CDR2: SGHRS, YFSETQ. The CDR3 is CASSLLAGAEETQYF. The DNA for the CDR3 is TGCGCCAGCAGCTTACTAGCGGGGGCCGAGGAGACCCAGTACTTC.

The chain combines TRBV7-8 with TRBJ2-6; D gene uncertain. The CDR3 has 16 residues. CDR1 SGHVS and CDR2 FQNEAQ come from the germline V gene. V shed 2 bases and J shed 1 base, with 9 bases lying between them. CDR3 sequence reads: CASSLSGTSGANVLTF. The CDR3 nucleotides are TGTGCCAGCAGCTTAAGTGGTACGTCTGGGGCCAACGTCCTGACTTTC.